This T cell receptor beta chain was obtained from a study of cytotoxic CD8 clonotypes in ibrutinib-treated CLL. Deep sequencing aimed at 1 in 200,000 to 1 in 1 million T cells' resolution. Here immunoSEQ multiplex PCR was the method, and the copy in TCRdb shows in-frame clones only, minus some. The profile shows under 300,000 clones, 70% of them singletons. The CDR3 runs 17 residues. V was trimmed by 1 base and J by 1 base, leaving 16 bases between them. Germline lookup yields CDR1 LNHDA and CDR2 SQIVND (reference sequence). The gene calls are TRBV19 and TRBJ1-2, with D possibly matching TRBD1 (6 bases). The sample consisted of PBMCs, taken after 24 months of ibrutinib treatment. The origin of this receptor is a human donor with chronic lymphocytic leukemia. CDR3 in amino acids: CASSIGFETGDNYGYTF. CDR3 sequence (DNA): TGTGCCAGTAGTATAGGCTTTGAGACAGGAGATAACTATGGCTACACCTTC.